What follows is one TCR beta chain and its context. The sample belongs to a study of shared clonotypes between healthy human individuals. The germline V gene encodes CDR1 LGHNA and CDR2 YSLEER. The V gene lost 1 base and the J gene lost 4 bases, with 11 bases spanning the gap. The length of the CDR3 is 14 residues. Genomic DNA of each subset was evenly split across several immunoSEQ plates. Here immunoSEQ multiplex PCR was the method, and the copy in TCRdb shows in-frame clones only, minus some. The table has more than 1.2 million clones, less than 99% seen once. The sample was naive CD4+ T cells sorted from blood. Subset meaning: CD45RA+ positively selected. V and J are TRBV4-3 and TRBJ2-7, with D unclear. The clonotype was recovered from a man younger than 40 in good health. Here the CDR3 reads CASSQAPASYEQYF. The CDR3 coding sequence is TGCGCCAGCAGCCAAGCCCCGGCCAGTTACGAGCAGTACTTC.